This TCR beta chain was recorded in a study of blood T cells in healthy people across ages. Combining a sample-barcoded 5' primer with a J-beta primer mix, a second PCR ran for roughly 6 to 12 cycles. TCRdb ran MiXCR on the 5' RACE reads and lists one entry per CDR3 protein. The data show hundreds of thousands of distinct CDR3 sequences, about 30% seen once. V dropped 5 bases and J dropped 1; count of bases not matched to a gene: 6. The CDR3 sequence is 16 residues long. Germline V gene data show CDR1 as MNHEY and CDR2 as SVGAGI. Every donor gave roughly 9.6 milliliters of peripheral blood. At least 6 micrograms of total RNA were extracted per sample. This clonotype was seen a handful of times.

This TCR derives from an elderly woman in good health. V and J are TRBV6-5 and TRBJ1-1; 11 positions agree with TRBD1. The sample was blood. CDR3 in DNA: TGTGCCAGCAGTCCCCGGGACAGGGGGAGGAACACTGAAGCTTTCTTT. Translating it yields CASSPRDRGRNTEAFF.